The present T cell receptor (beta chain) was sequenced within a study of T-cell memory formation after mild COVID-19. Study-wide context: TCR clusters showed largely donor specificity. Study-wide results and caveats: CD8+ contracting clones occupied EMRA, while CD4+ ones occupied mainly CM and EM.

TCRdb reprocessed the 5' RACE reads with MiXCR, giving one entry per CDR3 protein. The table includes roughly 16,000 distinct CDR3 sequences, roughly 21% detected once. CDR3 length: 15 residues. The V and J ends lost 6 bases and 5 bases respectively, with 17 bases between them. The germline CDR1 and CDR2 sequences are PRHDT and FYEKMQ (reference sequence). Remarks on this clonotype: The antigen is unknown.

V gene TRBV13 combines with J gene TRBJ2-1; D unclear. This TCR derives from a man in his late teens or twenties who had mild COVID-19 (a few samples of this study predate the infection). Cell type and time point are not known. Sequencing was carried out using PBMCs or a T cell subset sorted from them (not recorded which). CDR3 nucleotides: TGTGCCAGCAGTACTATGGGCGACTCAGACAATGAGCAGTTCTTC. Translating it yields CASSTMGDSDNEQFF.